These 13 T cell receptor beta chains originate from one sample sequenced in a study of shared clonotypes between healthy human individuals. The data were produced by immunoSEQ multiplex PCR, yet TCRdb's version contains in-frame clones alone and is incomplete. The table shows about 1.1 million clones, with 77% occurring only once. Sequencing used memory CD4+ T cells from PBMCs. Stated subset: CD45RA-negative fraction. The receptors here all came from a man younger than 30 in good health. Some clones in this sample may be carry-over from other donors' samples.

Turning to this clone: This sample includes further DNA sequences coding for the same CDR3. J is TRBJ2-3 and V is TRBV5-1; no reliable D call. Germline V gives CDR1 SGHRS, CDR2 YFSETQ. Trimming took 1 base from V and 0 from J, leaving 9 bases between them. CDR3 length: 15 residues. The CDR3 coding sequence is TGCGCCAGCAGCTTGTATTCGAGTAGCACAGATACGCAGTATTTT. It translates to CASSLYSSSTDTQYF. Full variable domain (outside the CDR3, taken from reference TRBV5-1 and TRBJ2-3): KAGVTQTPRYLIKTRGQQVTLSCSPISGHRSVSWYQQTPGQGLQFLFEYFSETQRNKGNFPGRFSGRQFSNSRSEMNVSTLELGDSALYLCASSLYSSSTDTQYFGPGTRLTVL.

The rearrangement links TRBV11-2 to TRBJ1-1; D gene unclear. Germline V CDR1 and CDR2: SGHAT, FQNNGV. The CDR3 has 14 amino acids. V was cut by 3 bases and J by 1 base, with 9 bases left in between. Written as DNA, the CDR3 is TGTGCCAGCAGCTTCGGACTCCAGAACACTGAAGCTTTCTTT. Translation: CASSFGLQNTEAFF.

This clone was detected once. This rearrangement joins TRBV9 to TRBJ2-2, with a tentative D call TRBD2 (5 bases). Germline V CDR1 and CDR2: SGDLS, YYNGEE. V dropped 3 bases and J dropped 5 bases, with 14 bases sitting between them. The CDR3 contains 15 residues. CDR3: CASSERTGSTGELFF. The CDR3, as DNA: TGTGCCAGCAGCGAGAGGACTGGATCTACCGGGGAGCTGTTTTTT. The full variable domain, its missing parts supplied by reference TRBV9 and TRBJ2-2, is DSGVTQTPKHLITATGQRVTLRCSPRSGDLSVYWYQQSLDQGLQFLIQYYNGEERAKGNILERFSAQQFPDLHSELNLSSLELGDSALYFCASSERTGSTGELFFGEGSRLTVL.

This chain links TRBV10-1 with TRBJ2-2; no definite D call. Germline V gives CDR1 WNHNN, CDR2 SYGVQD (reference sequence). V gave up 8 bases and J gave up 6 bases, with 19 bases separating them. The CDR3 is 15 residues long. The CDR3 loop reads CASDHGRSVAGELFF. The DNA for the CDR3 is TGCGCCAGCGATCACGGCCGGTCGGTGGCCGGGGAGCTGTTTTTT.

This chain uses TRBV11-2 with TRBJ2-7, with D unresolved. The germline V and J ends were trimmed by 5 bases and 7 bases, with 15 bases remaining between them. The CDR3 length is 13 residues. Per the germline V gene, CDR1 is SGHAT and CDR2 is FQNNGV. The DNA for the CDR3 is TGTGCCAGCAGCCCATTCGCGTTAGGGGAGCAGTACTTC. Protein product: CASSPFALGEQYF. Based on the CDR3 plus reference TRBV11-2 and TRBJ2-7, the full variable domain is EAGVAQSPRYKIIEKRQSVAFWCNPISGHATLYWYQQILGQGPKLLIQFQNNGVVDDSQLPKDRFSAERLKGVDSTLKIQPAKLEDSAVYLCASSPFALGEQYFGPGTRLTVT.

This clone was detected only once. This chain links TRBV5-1 with TRBJ2-5; D may be TRBD1 or TRBD2 (6 bases each). CDR3 length equals 15 residues. In germline, CDR1 is SGHRS, CDR2 YFSETQ. Trimming took off 1 base at V and 2 bases at J, with 12 bases between the two ends. CDR3 nucleotide sequence: TGCGCCAGCAGCTTGTGGGGGGCAGGACAAGAGACCCAGTACTTC. Protein: CASSLWGAGQETQYF.

This clone showed up just a few times. This rearrangement joins TRBV7-9 to TRBJ2-7, with 10 bases identical to TRBD1. The CDR3 consists of 14 residues. V was pared by 5 bases and J by 3 bases, with 4 bases of the junction left unmatched. The germline V gene has CDR1 SEHNR and CDR2 FQNEAQ (reference sequence). The CDR3 region has the DNA TGTGCCAGCAGCGTGACAGGGGGCCGCTACGAGCAGTACTTC. Its protein product is CASSVTGGRYEQYF.

CDR3 sequence: CASSLVAGGPNGELFF. CDR3 coding DNA: TGCGCCAGCAGCTTGGTAGCGGGAGGGCCGAACGGGGAGCTGTTTTTT. The chain employs TRBV5-1 and TRBJ2-2, with 11 bases matching TRBD2. The J segment lost 7 bases and the V segment lost 0 bases, leaving 5 bases of the junction unmatched. The CDR3 runs 16 residues. In germline, CDR1 is SGHRS, CDR2 YFSETQ.

The chain uses TRBV5-6 and TRBJ2-1; 7 positions match TRBD2. Trimming at V came to 0 bases and at J to 4 bases, leaving 7 bases not matched to a gene. Germline CDR1 reads SGHDT; CDR2 reads YYEEEE. This CDR3 spans 16 amino acids. The CDR3 here is CASSLAGGSRYNEQFF. The CDR3 DNA reads TGTGCCAGCAGCTTGGCCGGCGGGAGCAGATACAATGAGCAGTTCTTC.

V usage is TRBV29-1 and J usage is TRBJ1-1, with a possible D match to TRBD1 (5 bases). Germline CDR1 and CDR2: SQVTM and ANQGSEA. This CDR3 spans 12 amino acids. V was cut by 6 bases and J by 1 base, with 9 bases left in between. The CDR3, as DNA: TGCAGCGTGGAAACAGGGAACACTGAAGCTTTCTTT. Translating gives CSVETGNTEAFF. Full variable domain (missing parts from reference TRBV29-1 and TRBJ1-1): SAVISQKPSRDICQRGTSLTIQCQVDSQVTMMFWYRQQPGQSLTLIATANQGSEATYESGFVIDKFPISRPNLTFSTLTVSNMSPEDSSIYLCSVETGNTEAFFGQGTRLTVV.

The chain combines TRBV7-2 with TRBJ2-3; tentatively, D is TRBD2 (5 bases). This CDR3 contains 18 residues. The V gene lost 1 base and the J gene lost 1 base, with 18 bases spanning the gap. CDR1 and CDR2 from the germline V gene are SGHTA and FQGNSA. As DNA, the CDR3 is TGTGCCAGCAGCTTAGGGTCGGGGAAAGTGGGCCGCACAGATACGCAGTATTTT. This codes for CASSLGSGKVGRTDTQYF.

The chain recombines TRBV19 with TRBJ2-7; D is perhaps TRBD2 (6 bases). V was shortened by 4 bases and J by 2 bases, with 12 bases between the two germline ends. The CDR3 extends over 14 amino acids. Germline CDR1 LNHDA, CDR2 SQIVND (reference sequence). The DNA of the CDR3 is TGTGCCAGTAGTAGAGGACTACCGACCTACGAGCAGTACTTC. This gives the protein CASSRGLPTYEQYF.

The genes are TRBV25-1 and TRBJ2-7, with D unresolved. V lost 3 bases and J 6 bases, leaving 12 bases between the germline ends. The germline V gene encodes CDR1 MGHDK and CDR2 SYGVNS. The CDR3 sequence is 13 residues long. CDR3 sequence (DNA): TGTGCCAGCAGTGACACACTACCGGGCGAGCAGTACTTC. It encodes CASSDTLPGEQYF.